This TCR beta chain derives from a study of OX40 agonist ivuxolimab in advanced cancers. About the research overall: Ivuxolimab, which is an agonistic anti-OX40 (CD134) antibody, was administered to the patients. Partial responses were achieved by three patients: one hepatocellular carcinoma, two cutaneous melanoma. Study-level points and caveats: Some of the lowest clonal expansion was seen in partial responders at 0.1-3.0 mg/kg. On average, a greater number of expanded clones characterised CD8+ T cells relative to CD4+.

Here immunoSEQ multiplex PCR was the method, and the copy in TCRdb shows in-frame clones only, minus some. Here the sample spans 60,000 to 70,000 clones, around 90% being singletons. A remark on this clone: Its specificity is unknown.

The V gene lost 3 bases and the J gene lost 9 bases, with 17 bases spanning the gap. The CDR3 totals 15 residues. CDR1 LNHDA and CDR2 SQIVND come from the germline V gene (reference sequence). This rearrangement joins TRBV19 to TRBJ2-2; D is perhaps TRBD1 (5 bases). The sequence came from an adult with an advanced solid tumor such as melanoma, head and neck, liver or kidney cancer. This specimen consisted of CD4+ or CD8+ T cells sorted from blood, obtained in a trial of the OX40 agonist ivuxolimab. DNA of the CDR3: TGTGCCAGTAGTATCGGGCAGGGAAGAAGGCGGGAGCTGTTTTTT. Translating it yields CASSIGQGRRRELFF.